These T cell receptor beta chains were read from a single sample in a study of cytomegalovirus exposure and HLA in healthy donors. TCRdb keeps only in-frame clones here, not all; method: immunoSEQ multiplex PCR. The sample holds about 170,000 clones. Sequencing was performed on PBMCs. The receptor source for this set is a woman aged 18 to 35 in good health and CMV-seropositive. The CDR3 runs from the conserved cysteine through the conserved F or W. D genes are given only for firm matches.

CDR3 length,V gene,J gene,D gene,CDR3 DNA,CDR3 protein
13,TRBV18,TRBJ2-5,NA,TGTGCCAGCTCACCACCAGCCACGGAGACCCAGTACTTC,CASSPPATETQYF
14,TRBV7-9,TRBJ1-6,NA,TGTGCCAGCAGTCTGGACGGGGATAGTTCACCCCTCCACTTT,CASSLDGDSSPLHF
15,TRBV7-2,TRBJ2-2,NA,TGTGCCAGCAGAAAAAGTAGGGGGTATACCGGGGAGCTGTTTTTT,CASRKSRGYTGELFF
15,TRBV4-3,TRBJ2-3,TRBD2,TGCGCCAGCAGCCCGACTAGCGGTAGCACAGATACGCAGTATTTT,CASSPTSGSTDTQYF
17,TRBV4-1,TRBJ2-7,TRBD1,TGCGCCAGCAGCCAAGGGTCAAGGGGACAGGGGCTCTACGAGCAGTACTTC,CASSQGSRGQGLYEQYF
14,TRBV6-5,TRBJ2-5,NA,TGCGCCAGCAGGGGGGGGCTCGGCCAAGAGACCCAGTACTTC,CASRGGLGQETQYF
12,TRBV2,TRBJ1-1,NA,TGTGCCAGCAGTCAAGCGGCAGTTGAAGCTTTCTTT,CASSQAAVEAFF
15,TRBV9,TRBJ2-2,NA,TGTGCCAGCAGCGCGGCGGTAACGAACACCGGGGAGCTGTTTTTT,CASSAAVTNTGELFF
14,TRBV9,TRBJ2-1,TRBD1,TGTGCCAGCAGCTTCTCGGACAGGGGGGTTGAGCAGTTCTTC,CASSFSDRGVEQFF
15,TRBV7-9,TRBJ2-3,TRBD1,TGTGCCAGCAGCGATAGACAGGGATCAACAGATACGCAGTATTTT,CASSDRQGSTDTQYF
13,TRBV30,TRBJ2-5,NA,TGTGCCTGGAGTGTACATACCCCGGAGACCCAGTACTTC,CAWSVHTPETQYF
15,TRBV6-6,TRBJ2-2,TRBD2,TGTGCCAGCGTACGGGGCGGGGGGGAGGCCGGGGAGCTGTTTTTT,CASVRGGGEAGELFF
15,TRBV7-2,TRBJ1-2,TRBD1,TGTGCCAGCAGCTCACCCGGGACAGGGATCCATGGCTACACCTTC,CASSSPGTGIHGYTF
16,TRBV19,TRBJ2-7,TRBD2,TGTGCCAGTAGTATATCGGCGGGGGGCAGCACCTACGAGCAGTACTTC,CASSISAGGSTYEQYF
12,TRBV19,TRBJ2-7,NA,TGTGCCAGTAGTGCCCGCGCGTACGAGCAGTACTTC,CASSARAYEQYF
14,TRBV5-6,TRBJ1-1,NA,TGTGCCAGCAGCGCCTCACAGGGTCTCACTGAAGCTTTCTTT,CASSASQGLTEAFF
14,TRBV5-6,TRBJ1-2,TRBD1,TGTGCCAGCAGTAGGGGGGGACAGGGCTATGGCTACACCTTC,CASSRGGQGYGYTF